A selection of T cell receptor beta chains follows, all from one sample in a study of OX40 agonist ivuxolimab in advanced cancers. Generated by immunoSEQ multiplex PCR, the TCRdb table keeps only in-frame clones and is missing some. The sample has more than 65,000 clones, around 83% seen once; the top ten hold around 1.1%. The starting material was CD4+ or CD8+ T cells sorted from blood, obtained in a trial of the OX40 agonist ivuxolimab. These receptors were taken from an adult with an advanced solid tumor such as melanoma, head and neck, liver or kidney cancer. Both conserved end residues are part of each CDR3. The D gene is left open where the match is weak.

j_gene	len	d_gene	v_gene	CDR3nt	CDR3aa
TRBJ2-1	14	TRBD1	TRBV27	TGTGCCAGCAGAGGACAGGGGGCCTACAATGAGCAGTTCTTC	CASRGQGAYNEQFF
TRBJ1-1	15	TRBD1	TRBV15	TGTGCCACCAGCAGAGGGGGACAGGGAGACACTGAAGCTTTCTTT	CATSRGGQGDTEAFF
TRBJ2-2	15	NA	TRBV5-5	TGTGCCAGCAGCTACCGGGCGGCGAACACCGGGGAGCTGTTTTTT	CASSYRAANTGELFF
TRBJ1-5	13	NA	TRBV25-1	TGTGCCAGCAGTGGACGGGGAGCTCAGCCCCAGCATTTT	CASSGRGAQPQHF
TRBJ2-3	14	NA	TRBV19	TGTGCCAGTACAAGGGGGGGCAACACAGATACGCAGTATTTT	CASTRGGNTDTQYF
TRBJ2-1	13	NA	TRBV19	TGTGCCAGTAGGGCTGGGAATTCGCGTGAGCAGTTCTTC	CASRAGNSREQFF
TRBJ2-2	14	NA	TRBV25-1	TGTGCCAGCAGTGTGGGACAGAACACCGGGGAGCTGTTTTTT	CASSVGQNTGELFF
TRBJ1-4	14	NA	TRBV5-1	TGCGCCAGCAGACGGGACTATAGCAATGAAAAACTGTTTTTT	CASRRDYSNEKLFF
TRBJ1-2	15	TRBD1	TRBV10-3	TGTGCCATCAAACCGGGACAGGGCAGTAACTATGGCTACACCTTC	CAIKPGQGSNYGYTF
TRBJ1-1	13	NA	TRBV7-2	TGTGCCAGCAGCCCCACCCGGAACACTGAAGCTTTCTTT	CASSPTRNTEAFF
TRBJ2-2	16	TRBD2	TRBV7-9	TGTGCCAGCACCCCAGGACTAGCGGGGGTCACCGGGGAGCTGTTTTTT	CASTPGLAGVTGELFF